The 10 T cell receptor beta chains below come from one sample, sequenced in a study of cytomegalovirus exposure and HLA in healthy donors. PCR was performed using 60 Vbeta and 13 Jbeta primers. Using immunoSEQ multiplex PCR, the repertoire was profiled, and TCRdb retains in-frame clones only, with some absent. The sample includes about 160,000 clones. The sequenced sample was PBMCs. Source of these receptors: an older woman in good health and CMV-seronegative.

The chain employs TRBV7-8 and TRBJ2-7; a weak D match, TRBD1 (6 bases). The V gene's germline CDR1 is SGHVS and CDR2 FQNEAQ. The CDR3 is 16 residues long. The germline V and J ends were trimmed by 1 base and 0 bases, with 13 bases remaining between them. For the CDR3, the DNA is TGTGCCAGCAGCTTAGAAGTAGGGACACTCTCCTACGAGCAGTACTTC. Encoded protein: CASSLEVGTLSYEQYF.

The chain joins TRBV2 to TRBJ2-5; the D is unclear. V lost 5 bases and J 5 bases, leaving 9 bases between the germline ends. Germline lookup yields CDR1 SNHLY and CDR2 FYNNEI. This CDR3 is built from 12 residues. As DNA, the CDR3 is TGTGCCAGCAGTTATAATGAGGAGACCCAGTACTTC. This gives the protein CASSYNEETQYF.

The chain uses TRBV7-9 and TRBJ2-3; 9 bases are a match to TRBD1. Unmatched junction bases numbered 3, after V lost 5 bases and J lost 0 bases. Germline CDR1 SEHNR, CDR2 FQNEAQ (reference sequence). The CDR3 length is 15 residues. CDR3 residues: CASSPGTGSTDTQYF. As DNA, the CDR3 is TGTGCCAGCAGCCCCGGGACAGGGAGCACAGATACGCAGTATTTT.

V is TRBV11-2 and J is TRBJ2-3; D is perhaps TRBD1 (5 bases). Trimming took off 0 bases at V and 1 base at J, with 11 bases between the two ends. Per the germline V gene, CDR1 is SGHAT and CDR2 is FQNNGV. This CDR3 spans 16 amino acids. The DNA for the CDR3 is TGTGCCAGCAGCTTAGAGCAGGGTTGGGGCACAGATACGCAGTATTTT. Translation gives CASSLEQGWGTDTQYF.

This chain links TRBV10-3 with TRBJ1-4; D call uncertain. The CDR3 contains 12 residues. Germline CDR1 is ENHRY and CDR2 is SYGVKD. V was clipped by 9 bases and J by 3 bases, with 8 bases between them. The CDR3 coding sequence is TGTGCCATGAGTAGCTCTAATGAAAAACTGTTTTTT. Protein sequence: CAMSSSNEKLFF.

V is TRBV4-1 and J is TRBJ2-7; TRBD2 matches 12 bases. The germline V gene encodes CDR1 MGHRA and CDR2 YSYEKL. The CDR3 contains 15 residues. Trimming removed 3 bases from V and 5 bases from J; junction bases left unmatched: 5. The CDR3 DNA is TGCGCCAGCAGCCAGCTAGCGGGAGGGCTTCACGAGCAGTACTTC. Its translation: CASSQLAGGLHEQYF.

This sequence joins TRBV21-1 and TRBJ2-2; the D call of TRBD1 is as the table states it, not checked on the DNA. TRBV21-1 is a listed pseudogene. The CDR3 has 12 residues. The chain's CDR3 is CASTIGTGELFF. CDR3 DNA: TGTGCCAGCACAATTGGGACAGGGGAGCTGTTTTTT.

This chain connects TRBV14 to TRBJ2-7; 12 bases fit TRBD2. The CDR3 is 17 amino acids. V was clipped by 4 bases and J by 0 bases; unmatched bases: 7. In germline, CDR1 is SGHDN, CDR2 FVKESK. The CDR3, as DNA: TGTGCCAGCAGCCGACTAGCGGGGGCCCCTAGCTCCTACGAGCAGTACTTC. Its translation is CASSRLAGAPSSYEQYF.

The chain combines TRBV11-2 with TRBJ2-7; a weak D match, TRBD2 (5 bases). CDR1 is SGHAT, CDR2 FQNNGV, per germline. This CDR3 comprises 12 residues. V lost 1 base and J 5 bases, leaving 6 bases between the germline ends. The CDR3 DNA is TGTGCCAGCAGCTTAGGAGGGAACGAGCAGTACTTC. Protein product: CASSLGGNEQYF.

This rearrangement joins TRBV5-1 to TRBJ2-3, with D maybe TRBD2 (6 bases). Trimming removed 2 bases from V and 2 bases from J, with 15 bases in between. CDR1 SGHRS and CDR2 YFSETQ come from the germline V gene. The CDR3 covers 16 residues. The CDR3 DNA follows: TGCGCCAGCAGCTTAGTCACAGCGGGCTTCACAGATACGCAGTATTTT. Protein sequence: CASSLVTAGFTDTQYF.